This T cell receptor beta chain was obtained from a study of cytomegalovirus exposure and HLA in healthy donors. Broader study findings: The sole available immune exposure information was CMV serostatus. In a later analysis, V- and J-gene trimming of beta chains associated with a DCLRE1C missense variant, replicated independently. Exclusion as indistinguishable affected some V segments, including TRBV6-2 and TRBV6-3. TCR beta sequences reportedly predicted the HLA-A and HLA-B alleles of most subjects accurately.

Primers included in the PCR were 60 Vbeta and 13 Jbeta primers. Generated by immunoSEQ multiplex PCR, the TCRdb table keeps only in-frame clones and is missing some. This sample has some 190,000 clones, with roughly 77% found just once. About this clone: The antigen is unknown.

Trimming took off 3 bases at V and 0 bases at J, with 6 bases between the two ends. Germline-derived CDR1 and CDR2 are KGHSH and LQKENI. The CDR3 runs 13 residues. The sequence came from a woman aged 25 to 39 in good health and CMV-seropositive. V is TRBV18 and J is TRBJ2-7; D not certain. Sequencing input: PBMCs. The CDR3 nucleotides are TGTGCCAGCTCACCCCGGAGCTCCTACGAGCAGTACTTC. This translates into CASSPRSSYEQYF.